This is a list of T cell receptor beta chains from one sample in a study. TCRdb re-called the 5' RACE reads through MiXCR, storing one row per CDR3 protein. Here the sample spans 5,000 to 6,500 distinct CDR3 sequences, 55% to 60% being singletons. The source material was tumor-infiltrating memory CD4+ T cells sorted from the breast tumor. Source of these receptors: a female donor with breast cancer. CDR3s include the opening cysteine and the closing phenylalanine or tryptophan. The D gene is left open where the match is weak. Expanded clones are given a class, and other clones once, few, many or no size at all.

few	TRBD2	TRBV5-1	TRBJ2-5	CASSHRRSGGAETQYF	TGCGCCAGCAGCCACCGAAGGAGCGGGGGGGCTGAGACCCAGTACTTC
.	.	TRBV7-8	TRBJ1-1	CASSIRASNTEAFF	TGTGCCAGCAGCATCAGGGCGTCGAACACTGAAGCTTTCTTT
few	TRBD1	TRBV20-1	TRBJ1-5	CSARRTGRQPQHF	TGCAGTGCTAGACGGACAGGAAGACAGCCCCAGCATTTT
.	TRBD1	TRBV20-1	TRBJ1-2	CSAKGQGLGPGYTF	TGCAGTGCTAAAGGACAGGGTTTGGGCCCGGGCTACACCTTC
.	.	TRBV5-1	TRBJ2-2	CASSLEGANTGELFF	TGCGCCAGCAGCTTAGAGGGGGCGAACACCGGGGAGCTGTTTTTT
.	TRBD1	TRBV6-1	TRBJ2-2	CASQDRVSGELFF	TGTGCCAGCCAAGACAGGGTATCCGGGGAGCTGTTTTTT
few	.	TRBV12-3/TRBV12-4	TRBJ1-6	CASRGGDSPLHF	TGTGCCAGCCGTGGGGGGGACTCACCCCTCCACTTT
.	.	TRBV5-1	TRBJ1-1	CASALGRMNTEAFF	TGCGCCAGTGCCCTCGGCCGGATGAACACTGAAGCTTTCTTT
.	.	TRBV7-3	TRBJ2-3	CASSLNSGTDTRYF	TGTGCCAGCAGCTTAAATAGCGGCACAGATACGCGGTACTTT
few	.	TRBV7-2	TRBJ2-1	CASTFTGLEQFF	TGTGCCAGCACCTTTACGGGGCTCGAGCAGTTCTTC
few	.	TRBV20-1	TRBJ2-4	CSVKRSIEFPDIQYF	TGCAGTGTTAAAAGATCTATCGAGTTCCCAGACATTCAGTACTTC
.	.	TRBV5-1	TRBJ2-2	CASSLAGPNTGELFF	TGCGCCAGCAGCTTGGCAGGGCCGAACACCGGGGAGCTGTTTTTT
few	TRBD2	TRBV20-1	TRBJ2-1	CSARPRTSGYNEQFF	TGCAGTGCTAGACCAAGGACTAGCGGGTACAATGAGCAGTTCTTC
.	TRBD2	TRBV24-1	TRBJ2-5	CATSDPLGGRETQYF	TGTGCCACCAGTGACCCGCTGGGGGGGAGAGAGACCCAGTACTTC
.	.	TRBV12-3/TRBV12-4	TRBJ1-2	CASSFDNYGYTF	TGTGCCAGCAGTTTCGACAACTATGGCTACACCTTC
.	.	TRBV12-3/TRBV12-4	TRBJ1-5	CASTMGPGFGQPQHF	TGTGCCAGCACCATGGGTCCAGGGTTTGGCCAGCCCCAGCATTTT
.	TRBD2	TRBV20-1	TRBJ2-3	CSARDLAGLADTQYF	TGCAGTGCTAGAGATCTAGCGGGGCTTGCAGATACGCAGTATTTT
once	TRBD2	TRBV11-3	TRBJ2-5	CASSLSGGGFETQYF	TGTGCCAGCAGCTTATCTGGCGGGGGGTTTGAAACCCAGTACTTC
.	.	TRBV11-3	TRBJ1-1	CASSLDIFQFPFF	TGTGCCAGCAGCTTAGACATTTTCCAATTTCCTTTCTTT
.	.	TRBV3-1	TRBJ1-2	CASSQDHRDGSVFGYTF	TGTGCCAGCAGCCAAGACCACCGGGACGGTTCCGTGTTTGGCTACACCTTC
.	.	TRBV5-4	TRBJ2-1	CASSLQGGPGEQFF	TGTGCCAGCAGCTTACAAGGCGGGCCAGGGGAGCAGTTCTTC
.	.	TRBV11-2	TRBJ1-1	CASSLEGVGTEAFF	TGTGCCAGCAGCTTAGAGGGAGTTGGGACTGAAGCTTTCTTT
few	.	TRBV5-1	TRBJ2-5	CASSPGQSKETQYF	TGCGCCAGCAGCCCAGGACAGTCAAAAGAGACCCAGTACTTC
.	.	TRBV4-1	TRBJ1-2	CASSHPTAIYYGYTF	TGCGCCAGCAGCCACCCGACAGCGATCTACTATGGCTACACCTTC
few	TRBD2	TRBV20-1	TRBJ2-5	CSGRSGGKETQYF	TGCAGTGGCAGATCGGGGGGGAAAGAGACCCAGTACTTC
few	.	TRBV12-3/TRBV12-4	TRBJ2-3	CASSLWSVTDTQYF	TGTGCCAGCAGTTTGTGGTCGGTGACGGATACGCAGTATTTT
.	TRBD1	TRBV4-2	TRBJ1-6	CASSQERTGTLRPLHF	TGCGCCAGCAGCCAAGAAAGGACAGGGACTCTTCGGCCCCTCCACTTT
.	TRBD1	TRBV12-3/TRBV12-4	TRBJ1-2	CASRTGEGGYTF	TGTGCCAGCAGAACAGGGGAGGGTGGCTACACCTTC
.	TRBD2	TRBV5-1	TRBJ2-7	CASSSGTKGDEQYF	TGCGCCAGCAGCAGCGGGACTAAGGGCGACGAGCAGTACTTC
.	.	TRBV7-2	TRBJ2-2	CASSLVPPGNTGELFF	TGTGCCAGCAGCTTAGTCCCCCCGGGGAACACCGGGGAGCTGTTTTTT
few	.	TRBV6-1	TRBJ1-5	CASSESNNQPQHF	TGTGCCAGCAGTGAATCAAACAATCAGCCCCAGCATTTT
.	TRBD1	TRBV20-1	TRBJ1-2	CSARDRGTINYGYTF	TGCAGTGCTAGGGACAGGGGGACAATCAACTATGGCTACACCTTC
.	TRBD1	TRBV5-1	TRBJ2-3	CASRQTGDTDTQYF	TGCGCCAGCAGGCAAACAGGGGACACAGATACGCAGTATTTT
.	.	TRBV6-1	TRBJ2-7	CASSEGHDFGQYF	TGTGCCAGCAGTGAGGGACATGATTTCGGTCAGTACTTC
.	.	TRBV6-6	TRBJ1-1	CASSYGEGVDTEAFF	TGTGCCAGCAGTTACGGGGAAGGAGTGGACACTGAAGCTTTCTTT
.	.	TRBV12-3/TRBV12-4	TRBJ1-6	CASSLSGGSYNSPLHF	TGTGCCAGCAGTTTATCTGGTGGGTCCTATAATTCACCCCTCCACTTT
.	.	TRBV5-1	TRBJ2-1	CASSLKGPKANEQFF	TGCGCCAGCAGCTTGAAGGGACCCAAGGCCAATGAGCAGTTCTTC
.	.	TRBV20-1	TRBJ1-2	CSARPTGAYGYTF	TGCAGTGCTAGGCCTACCGGGGCATATGGCTACACCTTC
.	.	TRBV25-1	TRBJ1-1	CASSEGNGTTEAFF	TGTGCCAGCAGTGAAGGTAACGGGACCACTGAAGCTTTCTTT
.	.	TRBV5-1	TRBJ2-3	CASSSYNTGDTQYF	TGCGCCAGCAGCTCTTACAACACCGGCGATACGCAGTATTTT
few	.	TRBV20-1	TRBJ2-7	CSARESYYEQYF	TGCAGTGCTAGAGAGTCGTACTACGAGCAGTACTTC
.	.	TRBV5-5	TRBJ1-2	CASSLTSSNYGYTF	TGTGCCAGCAGCTTGACAAGTTCTAACTATGGCTACACCTTC
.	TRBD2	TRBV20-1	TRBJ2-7	CSANSGSYQFYEQYF	TGCAGTGCTAATAGCGGGAGTTATCAATTCTACGAGCAGTACTTC
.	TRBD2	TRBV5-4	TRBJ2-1	CASSFKRLAGTNEQFF	TGTGCCAGCAGCTTCAAAAGACTAGCGGGGACTAATGAGCAGTTCTTC
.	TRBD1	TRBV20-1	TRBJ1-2	CRARRVQDRGGYTF	TGCAGAGCTAGGAGGGTGCAGGACAGGGGTGGCTACACCTTC
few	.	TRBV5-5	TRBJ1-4	CASSLRWLEGEKLFF	TGTGCCAGCAGCCTAAGGTGGCTTGAGGGTGAAAAACTGTTTTTT
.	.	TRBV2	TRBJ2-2	CASSEDPSYNGELFF	TGTGCCAGCAGTGAAGATCCTAGCTATAACGGGGAGCTGTTTTTT
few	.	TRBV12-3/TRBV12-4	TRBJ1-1	CASSSGIFNTEAFF	TGTGCCAGCAGTTCCGGGATTTTTAACACTGAAGCTTTCTTT
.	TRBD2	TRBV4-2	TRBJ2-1	CASSQGTSGSNEQFF	TGTGCCAGCAGCCAGGGGACTAGCGGGTCGAATGAGCAGTTCTTC
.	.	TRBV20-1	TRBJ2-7	CSAQTGGTLDEQYF	TGCAGTGCCCAGACCGGCGGGACACTGGACGAGCAGTACTTC
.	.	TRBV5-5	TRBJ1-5	CASSLRHGNQPQHF	TGTGCCAGCAGCCTCAGACACGGAAATCAGCCCCAGCATTTT
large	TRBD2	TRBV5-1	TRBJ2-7	CASSFIPGLASGEQYF	TGCGCCAGCAGCTTCATTCCCGGACTAGCGTCGGGCGAGCAGTACTTC
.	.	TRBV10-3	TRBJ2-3	CAIRTTGPTDTQYF	TGTGCCATCAGAACAACCGGCCCCACAGATACGCAGTATTTT
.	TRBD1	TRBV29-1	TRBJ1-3	CSVGGGAGNTIYF	TGCAGCGTTGGAGGGGGCGCTGGAAACACCATATATTTT
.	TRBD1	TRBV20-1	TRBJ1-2	CSARTGWDGYTF	TGCAGTGCCCGGACAGGGTGGGATGGCTACACCTTC
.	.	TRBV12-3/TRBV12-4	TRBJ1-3	CASTEVGGNTIYF	TGTGCCAGCACCGAAGTCGGAGGAAACACCATATATTTT
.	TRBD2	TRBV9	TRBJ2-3	CASSDPSSGGQYF	TGTGCCAGCAGCGACCCCTCTAGCGGGGGGCAGTATTTT
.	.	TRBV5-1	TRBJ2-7	CAGSLHYRDAVYEQYF	TGCGCCGGCAGCCTTCATTACCGGGACGCCGTCTACGAGCAGTACTTC
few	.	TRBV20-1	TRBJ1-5	CSARDRQSNQPQHF	TGCAGTGCTAGAGATCGACAGAGCAATCAGCCCCAGCATTTT